Listed here is a single T cell receptor (beta chain). Its antigen is undetermined. Germline trimming cut 5 bases from V and 2 bases from J; bases unmatched to any gene: 8. Germline V gives CDR1 LNHDA, CDR2 SQIVND (reference sequence). This CDR3 contains 15 residues. The repertoire was sequenced with immunoSEQ multiplex PCR; TCRdb's copy has only in-frame clones and lacks some. The sample lists approximately 100,000 clones, approximately 90% occurring once. These data come from a study of T cell responses to AZD1222 COVID-19 vaccine. The study, taken as a whole, reports: As reported, nearly half of all spike-specific TCRs target variant regions that are unmutated. Repertoires were sampled only after the peak T cell response. Spike-specific TCR repertoires showed rising breadth and depth after two AZD1222 doses. At 160-218 and 743-854, vaccine-associated CD4 TCRs were dominant, and they spanned spike.

The sequencing here drew on peripheral blood, taken 28 days after the second AZD1222 dose. This clonotype was obtained from an adult who received the AZD1222 COVID-19 vaccine. J is TRBJ1-2 and V is TRBV19; 7 bases match TRBD1. CDR3 in amino acids: CASSFSSTGNYGYTF. The DNA of the CDR3 is TGTGCCAGTAGTTTCTCCTCGACAGGGAACTATGGCTACACCTTC.